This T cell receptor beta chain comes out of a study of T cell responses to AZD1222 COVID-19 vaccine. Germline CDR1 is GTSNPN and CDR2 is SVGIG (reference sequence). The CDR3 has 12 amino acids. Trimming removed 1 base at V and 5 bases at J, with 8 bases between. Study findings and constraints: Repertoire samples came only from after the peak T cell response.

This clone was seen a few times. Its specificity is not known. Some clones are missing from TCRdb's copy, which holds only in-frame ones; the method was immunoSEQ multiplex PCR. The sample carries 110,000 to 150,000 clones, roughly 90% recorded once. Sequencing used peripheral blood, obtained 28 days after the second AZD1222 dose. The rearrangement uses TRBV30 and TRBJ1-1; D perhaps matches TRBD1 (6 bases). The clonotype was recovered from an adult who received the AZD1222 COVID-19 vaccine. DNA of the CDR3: TGTGCCTGGAGTGACAGGGATACTGAAGCTTTCTTT. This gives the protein CAWSDRDTEAFF.